Shown below are 21 T cell receptor beta chains from a single sample sequenced in a study of OX40 agonist ivuxolimab in advanced cancers. Repertoires were generated with immunoSEQ multiplex PCR, while TCRdb's copy carries only in-frame clones and drops some. The table has a few hundred clones, around two thirds seen once. The sample was acquired in a trial of the OX40 agonist ivuxolimab. The receptors originated from an adult with an advanced solid tumor such as melanoma, head and neck, liver or kidney cancer.

V gene TRBV6-8 combines with J gene TRBJ2-7; 8 nucleotides match TRBD2. Germline CDR1 and CDR2: MNHGY and SAAAGT. V gave up 6 bases and J gave up 3 bases; unmatched junction bases: 19. There are 18 residues in the CDR3. The CDR3 loop is CASSKFGEGGGRFYEQYF. DNA of the CDR3: TGTGCCAGCAGCAAATTCGGGGAAGGTGGCGGGAGGTTCTACGAGCAGTACTTC.

This clone was seen a handful of times. V and J are TRBV11-3 and TRBJ2-5; perhaps TRBD1 as D (5 bases). The CDR3 has 16 residues. The ends were cut back, 5 bases at V and 2 bases at J, with 18 bases in the middle. CDR1 is SGHNT, CDR2 YENEEA, per germline. DNA of the CDR3: TGTGCCAGCAGCCAACCGAGCCGGACACCGCAAGAGACCCAGTACTTC. Translating gives CASSQPSRTPQETQYF. Together with reference TRBV11-3 and TRBJ2-5, the CDR3 gives the full variable domain: EAGVVQSPRYKIIEKKQPVAFWCNPISGHNTLYWYLQNLGQGPELLIRYENEEAVDDSQLPKDRFSAERLKGVDSTLKIQPAELGDSAVYLCASSQPSRTPQETQYFGPGTRLLVL.

This clone has only a few counts. Germline is not matched at one junction end, which may reflect a read error. This sample also contains other DNA sequences that code for the same CDR3. This chain joins TRBV11-3 and TRBJ1-1; 7 nucleotides match TRBD1. Germline V gene lookup returns CDR1 SGHNT and CDR2 YENEEA. This CDR3 region has 14 residues. The CDR3 reads CASSLDLGTVEAFF. For the CDR3, the DNA is TGTGCCAGCAGCCTAGACCTCGGGACAGTGGAAGCTTTCTTT.

V is TRBV10-2 and J is TRBJ1-4; D gene uncertain. Germline assignment: CDR1 WSHSY and CDR2 SAAADI. CDR3 length equals 12 residues. V was shortened by 9 bases and J by 0 bases, with 5 bases between the two germline ends. Written as DNA, the CDR3 is TGCGCCAGTGCACCAACTAATGAAAAACTGTTTTTT. Amino acids: CASAPTNEKLFF.

V is TRBV7-5 and J is TRBJ2-3; the table's D call TRBD1 went unverified against the DNA. TRBV7-5 is classified as a pseudogene. This CDR3 has 15 residues. CDR3 loop: CASSLVDPRGDTQYF. The CDR3 nucleotides are TGTGCCAGCAGCTTAGTGGACCCCAGGGGAGATACGCAGTATTTT.

The chain recombines TRBV5-1 with TRBJ2-5; 7 nucleotides agree with TRBD2. The CDR3 is 16 amino acids. Unmatched junction bases numbered 14, after V lost 4 bases and J lost 5 bases. Germline CDR1 and CDR2: SGHRS and YFSETQ. The DNA for the CDR3 is TGCGCCAGCAGCCCCGGGGGGAGTGGAAGCAGGGAGACCCAGTACTTC. It encodes CASSPGGSGSRETQYF.

The chain couples TRBV29-1 to TRBJ2-1; a weak D match, TRBD1 (5 bases). The CDR3 is 12 amino acids. Trimming pared 7 bases from V and 0 bases from J, leaving 7 bases between. The V gene's germline CDR1 is SQVTM and CDR2 ANQGSEA. The chain's CDR3 is CSGDSSYNEQFF. As DNA, the CDR3 is TGCAGCGGAGACAGCTCCTACAATGAGCAGTTCTTC.

The V and J genes are TRBV30 and TRBJ1-1; 7 bases match TRBD1. Germline V gene lookup returns CDR1 GTSNPN and CDR2 SVGIG (reference sequence). The length of the CDR3 is 13 residues. Losses at the gene ends were 4 bases for V and 3 bases for J; bases not matched to a gene: 5. DNA of the CDR3: TGTGCCTGGAAGCAGGGGGGGTACACTGAAGCTTTCTTT. This translates into CAWKQGGYTEAFF.

The V gene is TRBV6-8, the J gene TRBJ2-1; 13 bases are a match to TRBD2. CDR1 and CDR2 from the germline V gene are MNHGY and SAAAGT. The CDR3 extends over 15 amino acids. Losses at the gene ends were 4 bases for V and 6 bases for J; bases not matched to a gene: 3. Here the CDR3 reads CASSWTSGSINEQFF. DNA of the CDR3: TGTGCCAGCAGTTGGACTAGCGGGAGTATCAATGAGCAGTTCTTC.

This rearrangement joins TRBV6-8 to TRBJ2-1, with TRBD1 matching 7 bases. V trimming: 10 bases; J trimming: 3 bases; junction bases outside the gene matches: 12. The length of the CDR3 is 15 residues. CDR1 is MNHGY, CDR2 SAAAGT, per germline. This CDR3 is CAIQGVKEDYNEQFF. In DNA, the CDR3 is TGTGCCATCCAGGGGGTCAAGGAGGACTACAATGAGCAGTTCTTC.

The V gene is TRBV6-8, the J gene TRBJ1-4, with a weak D call TRBD1 (6 bases). Germline loops: CDR1 MNHGY, CDR2 SAAAGT. The length of the CDR3 is 15 residues. V lost 6 bases to trimming and J lost 3 bases, with 14 bases between them. The CDR3 nucleotides read TGTGCCAGCAGGCCGTTGGACAGCCCTAATGAAAAACTGTTTTTT. This translates into CASRPLDSPNEKLFF.

The gene calls are TRBV10-2 and TRBJ1-3; maybe TRBD1 (6 bases). Per germline, CDR1 WSHSY and CDR2 SAAADI. The CDR3 runs 14 residues. Trimming removed 6 bases at V and 3 bases at J, with 12 bases between. The CDR3 loop reads CASRTDRRGNTIYF. The DNA for the CDR3 is TGCGCCAGCAGGACTGACAGGCGTGGAAACACCATATATTTT.

The table lists this clone with a few counts. The J gene is TRBJ2-1, the V gene TRBV19; 8 nucleotides align to TRBD1. The CDR3 is 13 residues long. In germline, CDR1 is LNHDA, CDR2 SQIVND (reference sequence). V dropped 7 bases and J dropped 7; count of bases not matched to a gene: 6. As DNA, the CDR3 is TGTGCCAGTACCCGACAGGGGTTAAATGAGCAGTTCTTC. Translated, it gives CASTRQGLNEQFF. The variable domain in full, completed from reference TRBV19 and TRBJ2-1, reads DGGITQSPKYLFRKEGQNVTLSCEQNLNHDAMYWYRQDPGQGLRLIYYSQIVNDFQKGDIAEGYSVSREKKESFPLTVTSAQKNPTAFYLCASTRQGLNEQFFGPGTRLTVL.

This clone was counted a few times. The V and J genes are TRBV6-8 and TRBJ2-7, with TRBD2 matching 8 bases. The CDR3 length is 15 residues. V gave up 4 bases and J gave up 3 bases; unmatched junction bases: 8. Germline loops: CDR1 MNHGY, CDR2 SAAAGT. The CDR3: CASSSLSGRVYEQYF. The CDR3 nucleotides read TGTGCCAGCAGTTCCCTCTCCGGGAGGGTCTACGAGCAGTACTTC.

The chain is built from TRBV6-8 and TRBJ1-5, with TRBD1 matching 7 bases. The germline CDR1 and CDR2 sequences are MNHGY and SAAAGT. The junction had 7 bases not matched to a gene; V was cut back by 4 bases and J by 4 bases. There are 15 residues in the CDR3. The CDR3 sequence is CASSLSTGENQPQHF. In DNA, the CDR3 is TGTGCCAGCAGTTTGTCCACAGGGGAGAATCAGCCCCAGCATTTT.

This chain uses TRBV25-1 with TRBJ2-3; D is perhaps TRBD2 (5 bases). The CDR3 is 14 amino acids. V lost 10 bases and J 4 bases, leaving 18 bases between the germline ends. The germline V gene encodes CDR1 MGHDK and CDR2 SYGVNS. The CDR3 spells CATNQRGLADTQYF. CDR3 nucleotide sequence: TGTGCCACCAACCAACGGGGTTTGGCAGATACGCAGTATTTT.

This sequence joins TRBV23-1 and TRBJ1-2; no reliable D call. TRBV23-1 is annotated as an ORF whose role is uncertain. The CDR3 spans 13 residues. V lost 6 bases and J lost 8, with 16 bases in between. As DNA, the CDR3 is TGCGCCAGCAGCTTAGAAGGAACTCTAGGCTACACCTTC. Translating it yields CASSLEGTLGYTF.

The chain carries TRBV30 and TRBJ2-3; TRBD2 matches at 14 bases. There are 14 residues in the CDR3. Germline-derived CDR1 and CDR2 are GTSNPN and SVGIG (reference sequence). J was trimmed by 4 bases and V by 7 bases; bases with no gene match: 4. The CDR3 loop is CASGTSGSPDTQYF. The CDR3 DNA is TGTGCCTCAGGGACTAGCGGGAGTCCAGATACGCAGTATTTT. Supplemented by reference TRBV30 and TRBJ2-3, the full variable domain reads SQTIHQWPATLVQPVGSPLSLECTVEGTSNPNLYWYRQAAGRGLQLLFYSVGIGQISSEVPQNLSASRPQDRQFILSSKKLLLSDSGFYLCASGTSGSPDTQYFGPGTRLTVL.

The V call is TRBV18, the J call TRBJ2-1; D gene uncertain. From germline, CDR1 is KGHSH and CDR2 LQKENI. The CDR3 sequence is 15 residues long. Trimming removed 5 bases from V and 0 bases from J, with 11 bases in between. The CDR3 DNA is TGTGCCAGCTCAACAACAAAGAGCTCCTACAATGAGCAGTTCTTC. Its translation: CASSTTKSSYNEQFF.

This clone turned up a few times. CDR3 sequence: CASSLGRDTEAFF. CDR3 nucleotide sequence: TGCGCCAGCAGCTTGGGGAGGGACACTGAAGCTTTCTTT. This chain links TRBV23-1 with TRBJ1-1; D uncertain. TRBV23-1 is flagged as an ORF with uncertain function. This CDR3 spans 13 amino acids. Trimming took off 6 bases at V and 3 bases at J, with 11 bases between the two ends.

This clone was detected a few times. The J gene is TRBJ1-1, the V gene TRBV6-8; the D is unclear. Per the germline V gene, CDR1 is MNHGY and CDR2 is SAAAGT. This CDR3 is built from 15 residues. V dropped 2 bases and J dropped 2 bases, with 12 bases sitting between them. The DNA for the CDR3 is TGTGCCAGCAGTTACACGCCACACTCCAACACTGAAGCTTTCTTT. It is translated as CASSYTPHSNTEAFF.